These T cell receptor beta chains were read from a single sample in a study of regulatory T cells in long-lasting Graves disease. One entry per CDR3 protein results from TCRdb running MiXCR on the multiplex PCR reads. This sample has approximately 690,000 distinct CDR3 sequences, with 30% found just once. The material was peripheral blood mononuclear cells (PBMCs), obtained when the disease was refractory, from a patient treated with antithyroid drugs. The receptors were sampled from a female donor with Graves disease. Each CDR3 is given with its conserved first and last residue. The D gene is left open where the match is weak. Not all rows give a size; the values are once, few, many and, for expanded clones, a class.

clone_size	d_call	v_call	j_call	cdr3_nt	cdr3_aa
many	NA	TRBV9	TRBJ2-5	TGTGCCAGCAGCGTAGGCAGCCCCGGTGAGACCCAGTACTTC	CASSVGSPGETQYF
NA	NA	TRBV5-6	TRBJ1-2	TGTGCCAGCAGCCTCCCAGGTGACCCTAACTATGGCTACACCTTC	CASSLPGDPNYGYTF
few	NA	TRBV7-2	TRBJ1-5	TGTGCCAGCAGCTTAGACAGCGGAAAGCCCCAGCATTTT	CASSLDSGKPQHF
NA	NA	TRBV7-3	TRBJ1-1	TGTGCCAGCAGCTGGCGGGCAAACACTGAAGCTTTCTTT	CASSWRANTEAFF
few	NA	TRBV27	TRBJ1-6	TGTGCCAGCAGTTTAGGAGGGGGGCTTTATTCACCCCTCCACTTT	CASSLGGGLYSPLHF
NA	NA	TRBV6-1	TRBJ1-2	TGTGCCAGCAAAGCAGGACAGAACTATGGCTACACCTTC	CASKAGQNYGYTF
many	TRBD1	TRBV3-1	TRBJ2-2	TGTGCCAGCAGCCAAGACGCCGGGACAGGCGCGAACACCGGGGAGCTGTTTTTT	CASSQDAGTGANTGELFF
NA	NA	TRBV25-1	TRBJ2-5	TGTGCCAGCAGTCTTTCGGGGGCCCAAAGGTCCCAGTACTTC	CASSLSGAQRSQYF
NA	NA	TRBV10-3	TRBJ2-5	TGTGCCATCAAGGCACAAGAGACCCAGTACTTC	CAIKAQETQYF
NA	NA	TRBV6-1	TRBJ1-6	TGTGCCAGCAGTCGATCGGGGTTTAGTTCACCCCTCCACTTT	CASSRSGFSSPLHF
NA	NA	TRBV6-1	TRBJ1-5	TGTGCCAGCAGTAGTCAGGCAAATCAGCCCCAGCATTTT	CASSSQANQPQHF
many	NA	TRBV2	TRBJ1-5	TGTGCCAGCGGACTGAATAGCAATCAGCCCCAGCATTTT	CASGLNSNQPQHF
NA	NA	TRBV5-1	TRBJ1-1	TGCGCCAGCAGCTTGGATGTAATTCGTCCAACAGGGAGTACTGAAGCTTTCTTT	CASSLDVIRPTGSTEAFF
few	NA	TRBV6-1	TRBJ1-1	TGTGCCAGCGGGGGGGATAAGGGGGTTAACACTGAAGCTTTCTTT	CASGGDKGVNTEAFF
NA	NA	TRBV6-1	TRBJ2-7	TGTGCCAGCACCAAGGGGAGGGGGCACGAGCAGTACTTC	CASTKGRGHEQYF
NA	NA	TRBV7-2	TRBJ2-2	TGTGCCAGCAGCTTGGACGGGAGTCGTACCGGGGAGCTGTTTTTT	CASSLDGSRTGELFF
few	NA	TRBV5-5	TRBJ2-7	TGTGCCAGCAGCTTGGAGTTTGGCAGGTCCTACGAGCAGTACTTC	CASSLEFGRSYEQYF
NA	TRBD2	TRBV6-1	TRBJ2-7	TGTGCCAGCAGCTTAGGGGGACTAGACTACGAGCAGTACTTC	CASSLGGLDYEQYF
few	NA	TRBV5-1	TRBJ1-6	TGCGCCAGCAGCCCTGGAGGGGGGGCCGGTAATTCACCCCTCCACTTT	CASSPGGGAGNSPLHF
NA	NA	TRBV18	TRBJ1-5	TGTGCCAGCTCACCTGAAGGGGATCAGCCCCAGCATTTT	CASSPEGDQPQHF
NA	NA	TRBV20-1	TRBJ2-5	TGCAGTGCTAGAGCGCCTAAAGAGACCCAGTACTTC	CSARAPKETQYF
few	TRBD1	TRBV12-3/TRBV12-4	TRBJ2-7	TGTGCCAGCAGTCCGGACAGGAAGTCCTACGAGCAGTACTTC	CASSPDRKSYEQYF
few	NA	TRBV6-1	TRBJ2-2	TGTGCCAGCAGTCGGGCCCGAGCCGGGGAGCTGTTTTTT	CASSRARAGELFF
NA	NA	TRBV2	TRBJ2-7	TGTGCCAGCAGTGAAGGGTCAGAAGGGGTCTACGAGCAGTACTTC	CASSEGSEGVYEQYF
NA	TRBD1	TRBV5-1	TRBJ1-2	TGCGCCAGCAGGCCAGGGGGCAGCACGGGAGGCTACACCTTC	CASRPGGSTGGYTF
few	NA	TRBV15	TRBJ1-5	TGTGCCACCAGAGTAGGGTCGGGTCAGCCCCAGCATTTT	CATRVGSGQPQHF
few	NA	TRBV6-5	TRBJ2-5	TGTGCCAGCAGTTCCCCCACGGGGCCACAGTACTTC	CASSSPTGPQYF
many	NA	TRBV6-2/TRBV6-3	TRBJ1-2	TGTGCCAGCAGTGAAACGCGTAACTATGGCTACACCTTC	CASSETRNYGYTF
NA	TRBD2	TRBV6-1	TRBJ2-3	TGTGCCACCCGCCCGGGACTAGCTACAGATACGCAGTATTTT	CATRPGLATDTQYF
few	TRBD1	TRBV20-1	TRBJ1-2	TGCAGTGCTGAACAGGGGGAAGGTATGGATGGCTACACCTTC	CSAEQGEGMDGYTF
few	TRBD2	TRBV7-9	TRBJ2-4	TGTGCCAGCAGCGCCGGACTAGCGGGAGGTGTCGCCCAGTACTTC	CASSAGLAGGVAQYF
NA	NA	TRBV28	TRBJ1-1	TGTGCCAGCAGTTGGGGGTTCACTGAAGCTTTCTTT	CASSWGFTEAFF
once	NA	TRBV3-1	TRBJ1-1	TGTGCCAGCAGCCAAGACCCTTTGCCAGGTACTGAAGCTTTCTTT	CASSQDPLPGTEAFF
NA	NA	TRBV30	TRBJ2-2	TGTGCCTGGAGTGTACCGACGTTATCCACCGGGGAGCTGTTTTTT	CAWSVPTLSTGELFF
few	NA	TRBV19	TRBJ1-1	TGTGCCAGTAGTATAGTAGGTACCCTGGGCACTGAAGCTTTCTTT	CASSIVGTLGTEAFF
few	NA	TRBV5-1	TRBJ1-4	TGCGCCAGCAGCACCCTAGGATTAACGGATGAAAAACTGTTTTTT	CASSTLGLTDEKLFF
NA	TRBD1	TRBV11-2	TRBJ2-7	TGTGCCAGCAGCTTAAAGGGACAGGGAAGTGTCGAGCAGTACTTC	CASSLKGQGSVEQYF
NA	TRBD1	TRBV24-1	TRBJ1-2	TGTGCCACCAGTGGTCACTCTGGACAGGCCTACTATGGCTACACCTTC	CATSGHSGQAYYGYTF
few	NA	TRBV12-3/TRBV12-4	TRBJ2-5	TGTGCCAGCAGTCTTCAGCCTGGAGAGACCCAGTACTTC	CASSLQPGETQYF
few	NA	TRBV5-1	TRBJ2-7	TGCGCCAGCAGCTTGGAGTCTACGAGCTCCTACGAGCAGTACTTC	CASSLESTSSYEQYF
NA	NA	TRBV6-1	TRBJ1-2	TGTGCCAGCAGTGTACGGCAGAATATGCAAGATTATGGCTACACCTTC	CASSVRQNMQDYGYTF
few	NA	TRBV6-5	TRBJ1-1	TGTGCCAGCAGTTACTCTGGCAGATCGAACACTGAAGCTTTCTTT	CASSYSGRSNTEAFF
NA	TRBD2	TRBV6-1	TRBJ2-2	TGTGCCAGCAGTCGGACTAGCGAGACCGGGGAGCTGTTTTTT	CASSRTSETGELFF
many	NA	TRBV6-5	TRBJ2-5	TGTGCCAGCAGTTACTCGAACAGCCAGACCCAGTACTTC	CASSYSNSQTQYF
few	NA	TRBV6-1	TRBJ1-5	TGTGCCAGCAAATCTGGGCAGAGGAGCAATCAGCCCCAGCATTTT	CASKSGQRSNQPQHF
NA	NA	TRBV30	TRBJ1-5	TGTGCCTGGAGTGCCAGCCCCTATCAGCCCCAGCATTTT	CAWSASPYQPQHF
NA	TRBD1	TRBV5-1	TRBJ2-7	TGCGCCAGCAGCTTGAAATGGGACAGCTCCTACGAGCAGTACTTC	CASSLKWDSSYEQYF
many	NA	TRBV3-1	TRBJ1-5	TGTGCCAGCAGCCATAAAGAGAATCAGCCCCAGCATTTT	CASSHKENQPQHF
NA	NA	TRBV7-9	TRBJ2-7	TGTGCCAGCAGCTCCCGGGACTTTTCCTACGAGCAGTACTTC	CASSSRDFSYEQYF
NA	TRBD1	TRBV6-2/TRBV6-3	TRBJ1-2	TGTGCCAGCAGAAGAACAGGGGGAGGGGGCTACACCTTC	CASRRTGGGGYTF
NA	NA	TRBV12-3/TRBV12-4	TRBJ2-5	TGTGCCAGCAGTTTGGGGTATCGAGAGACCCAGTACTTC	CASSLGYRETQYF
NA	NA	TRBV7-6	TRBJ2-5	TGTGCCAGCAGCTTAGCGAGGGGGCTTAGCGGGACCCAGTACTTC	CASSLARGLSGTQYF
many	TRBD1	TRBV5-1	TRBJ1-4	TGCGCCAGCAGCCCGGGACAGGGGGCAACTAATGAAAAACTGTTTTTT	CASSPGQGATNEKLFF
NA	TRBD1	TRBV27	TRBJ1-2	TGTGCCAGCAGTCCCACCGACAGGGGGCGCGGGTATGGCTACACCTTC	CASSPTDRGRGYGYTF